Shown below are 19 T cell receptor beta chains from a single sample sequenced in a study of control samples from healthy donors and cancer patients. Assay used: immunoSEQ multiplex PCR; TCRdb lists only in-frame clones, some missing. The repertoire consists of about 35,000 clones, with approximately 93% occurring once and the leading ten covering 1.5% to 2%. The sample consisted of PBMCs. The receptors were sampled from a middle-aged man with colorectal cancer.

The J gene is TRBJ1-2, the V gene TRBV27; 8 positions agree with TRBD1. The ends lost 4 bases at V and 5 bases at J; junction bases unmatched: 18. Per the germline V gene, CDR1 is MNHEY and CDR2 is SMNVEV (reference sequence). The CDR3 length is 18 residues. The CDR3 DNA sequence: TGTGCCAGCAGTTCGATCTACTCACAGGGGGTGGATACATATGGCTACACCTTC. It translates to CASSSIYSQGVDTYGYTF.

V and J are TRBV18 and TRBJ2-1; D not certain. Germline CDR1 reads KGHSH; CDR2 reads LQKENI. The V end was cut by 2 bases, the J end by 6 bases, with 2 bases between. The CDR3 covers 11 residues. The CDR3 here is CASSPTNEQFF. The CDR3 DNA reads TGTGCCAGCTCACCAACCAATGAGCAGTTCTTC.

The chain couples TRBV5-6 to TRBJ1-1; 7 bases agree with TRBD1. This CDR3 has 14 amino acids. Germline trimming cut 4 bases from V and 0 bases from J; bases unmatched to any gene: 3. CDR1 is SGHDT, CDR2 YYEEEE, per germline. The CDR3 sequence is CASSEQGLNTEAFF. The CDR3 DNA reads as TGTGCCAGCAGCGAACAGGGGTTGAACACTGAAGCTTTCTTT.

CDR3 protein: CASSQAGRNSPLHF. In DNA, the CDR3 is TGTGCCAGCAGCCAAGCAGGGAGGAATTCACCCCTCCACTTT. The rearrangement uses TRBV3-1 (or the pseudogene TRBV3-2) and TRBJ1-6, with D perhaps matching TRBD1 (5 bases). V was shortened by 1 base and J by 7 bases, with 8 bases between the two germline ends. The CDR3 is made up of 14 amino acids. In germline, CDR1 is LGHDT, CDR2 YNNKEL (reference sequence).

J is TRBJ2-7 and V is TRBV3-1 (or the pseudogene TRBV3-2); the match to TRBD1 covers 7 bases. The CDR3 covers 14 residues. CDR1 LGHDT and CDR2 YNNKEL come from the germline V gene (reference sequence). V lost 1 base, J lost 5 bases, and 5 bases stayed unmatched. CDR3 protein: CASSQGQGWNEQYF. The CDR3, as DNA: TGTGCCAGCAGCCAAGGACAGGGTTGGAACGAGCAGTACTTC.

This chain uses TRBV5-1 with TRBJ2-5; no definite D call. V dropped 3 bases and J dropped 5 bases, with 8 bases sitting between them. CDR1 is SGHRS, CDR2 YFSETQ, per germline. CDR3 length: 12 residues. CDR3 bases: TGCGCCAGCAGCTCCAACGGGGAGACCCAGTACTTC. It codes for CASSSNGETQYF.

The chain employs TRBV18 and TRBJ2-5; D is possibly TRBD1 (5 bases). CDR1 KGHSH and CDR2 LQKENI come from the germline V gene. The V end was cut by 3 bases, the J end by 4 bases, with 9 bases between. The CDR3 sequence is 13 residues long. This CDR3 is CASSPGQGETQYF. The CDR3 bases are TGTGCCAGCTCACCCGGGCAGGGAGAGACCCAGTACTTC.

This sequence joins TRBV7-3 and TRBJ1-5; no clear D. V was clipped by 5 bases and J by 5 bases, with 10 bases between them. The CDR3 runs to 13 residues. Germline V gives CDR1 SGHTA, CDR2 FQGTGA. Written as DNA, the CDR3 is TGTGCCAGCAGCCACGGACCAGATCAGCCCCAGCATTTT. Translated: CASSHGPDQPQHF.

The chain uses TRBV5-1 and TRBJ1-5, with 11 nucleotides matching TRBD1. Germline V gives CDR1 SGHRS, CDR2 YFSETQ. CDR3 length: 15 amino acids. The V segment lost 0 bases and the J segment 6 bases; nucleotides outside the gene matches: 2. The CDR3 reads CASSLEGTGGQPQHF. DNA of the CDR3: TGCGCCAGCAGCTTGGAGGGGACAGGGGGTCAGCCCCAGCATTTT.

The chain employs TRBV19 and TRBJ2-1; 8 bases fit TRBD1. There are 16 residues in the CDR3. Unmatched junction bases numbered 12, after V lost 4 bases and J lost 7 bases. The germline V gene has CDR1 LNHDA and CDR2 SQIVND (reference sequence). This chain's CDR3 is CASSTGRQGLRNEQFF. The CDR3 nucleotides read TGTGCCAGTAGTACCGGGAGACAGGGGTTAAGGAATGAGCAGTTCTTC.

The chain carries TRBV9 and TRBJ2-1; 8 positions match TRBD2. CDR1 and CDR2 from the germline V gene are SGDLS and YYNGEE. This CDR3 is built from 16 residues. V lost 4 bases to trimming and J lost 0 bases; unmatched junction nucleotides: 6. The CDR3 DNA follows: TGTGCCAGCAGCAAACAGCGGGGGATCTCCTACAATGAGCAGTTCTTC. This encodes CASSKQRGISYNEQFF.

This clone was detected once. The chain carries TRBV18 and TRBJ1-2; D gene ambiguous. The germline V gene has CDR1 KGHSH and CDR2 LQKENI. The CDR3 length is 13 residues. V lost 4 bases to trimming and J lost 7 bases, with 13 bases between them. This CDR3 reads CASSLTREAGYTF. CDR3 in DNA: TGTGCCAGCTCACTCACCCGGGAGGCTGGCTACACCTTC. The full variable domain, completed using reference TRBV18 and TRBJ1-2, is NAGVMQNPRHLVRRRGQEARLRCSPMKGHSHVYWYRQLPEEGLKFMVYLQKENIIDESGMPKERFSAEFPKEGPSILRIQQVVRGDSAAYFCASSLTREAGYTFGSGTRLTVV.

This chain's CDR3 is CAIPQQQGGYGYTF. The CDR3 coding sequence is TGTGCCATCCCACAGCAACAGGGGGGCTATGGCTACACCTTC. The gene calls are TRBV19 and TRBJ1-2; 8 bases align to TRBD1. Germline assignment: CDR1 LNHDA and CDR2 SQIVND (reference sequence). V dropped 10 bases and J dropped 4; count of bases not matched to a gene: 11. The CDR3 is 14 amino acids.

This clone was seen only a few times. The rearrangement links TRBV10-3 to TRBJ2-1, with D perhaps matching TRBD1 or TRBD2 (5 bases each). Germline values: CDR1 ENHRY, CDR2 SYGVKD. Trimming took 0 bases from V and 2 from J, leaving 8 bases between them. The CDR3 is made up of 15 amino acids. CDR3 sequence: CAISESWGTYNEQFF. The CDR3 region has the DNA TGTGCCATCAGTGAGTCGTGGGGGACCTACAATGAGCAGTTCTTC.

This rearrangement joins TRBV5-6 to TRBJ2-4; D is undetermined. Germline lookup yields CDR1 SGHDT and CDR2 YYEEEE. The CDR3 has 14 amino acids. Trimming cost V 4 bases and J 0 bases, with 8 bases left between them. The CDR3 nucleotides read TGTGCCAGCAGCACCCCCCTAGCCAAAAACATTCAGTACTTC. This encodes CASSTPLAKNIQYF.

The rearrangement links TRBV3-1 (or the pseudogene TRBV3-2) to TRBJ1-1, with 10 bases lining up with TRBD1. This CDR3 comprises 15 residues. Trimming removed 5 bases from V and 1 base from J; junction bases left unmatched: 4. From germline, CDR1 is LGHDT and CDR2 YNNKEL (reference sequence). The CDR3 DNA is TGTGCCAGCAGCTGGGACAGGGGAAGGAACACTGAAGCTTTCTTT. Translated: CASSWDRGRNTEAFF.

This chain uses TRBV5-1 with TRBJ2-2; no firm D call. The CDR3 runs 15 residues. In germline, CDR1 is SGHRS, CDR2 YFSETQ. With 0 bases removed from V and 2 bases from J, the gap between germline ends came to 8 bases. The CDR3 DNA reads TGCGCCAGCAGCTTGGCGTGGGCAAACACCGGGGAGCTGTTTTTT. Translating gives CASSLAWANTGELFF.

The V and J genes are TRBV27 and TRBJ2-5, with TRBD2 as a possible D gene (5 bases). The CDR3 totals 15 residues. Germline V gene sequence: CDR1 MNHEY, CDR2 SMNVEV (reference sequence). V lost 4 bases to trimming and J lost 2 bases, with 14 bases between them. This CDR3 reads CASSWAGRTQETQYF. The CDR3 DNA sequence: TGTGCCAGCAGTTGGGCGGGCAGGACGCAAGAGACCCAGTACTTC.

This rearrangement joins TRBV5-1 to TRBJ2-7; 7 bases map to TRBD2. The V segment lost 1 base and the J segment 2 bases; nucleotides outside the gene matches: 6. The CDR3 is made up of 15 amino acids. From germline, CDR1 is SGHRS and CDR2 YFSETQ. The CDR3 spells CASSLSSGTTYEQYF. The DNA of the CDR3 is TGCGCCAGCAGCTTGTCTAGCGGCACAACCTACGAGCAGTACTTC.